This passage covers 26 T cell receptor beta chains from one sample sequenced in a study of tumor and adjacent non-tumor tissue in lung cancer. The library came from three nested PCR rounds adapted from ARM-PCR protocols. TCRdb re-derived calls from the multiplex PCR reads in MiXCR, one entry per CDR3 protein. Of more than 35,000 distinct CDR3 sequences listed, approximately 59% are singletons. The template was RNA from unsorted bulk tissue. Distant lung tissue was collected more than 3 cm away from the tumor edge. Input material: distant non-tumor lung tissue. Receptor source: a woman aged 40 to 50 with non-small cell lung cancer.

This clonotype was counted at least ten times. The rearrangement uses TRBV29-1 and TRBJ2-5; D tentatively fits TRBD1 or TRBD2 (6 bases each). Germline values: CDR1 SQVTM, CDR2 ANQGSEA. V was cut by 4 bases and J by 5 bases, with 14 bases left in between. The CDR3 has 13 amino acids. The CDR3 protein is CSVAGGLVETQYF. CDR3 sequence (DNA): TGCAGCGTTGCCGGGGGCCTAGTGGAGACCCAGTACTTC. The entire variable domain, with the rest obtained from reference TRBV29-1 and TRBJ2-5, is as follows: SAVISQKPSRDICQRGTSLTIQCQVDSQVTMMFWYRQQPGQSLTLIATANQGSEATYESGFVIDKFPISRPNLTFSTLTVSNMSPEDSSIYLCSVAGGLVETQYFGPGTRLLVL.

The V call is TRBV5-1, the J call TRBJ2-3; D not resolved. The V gene's germline CDR1 is SGHRS and CDR2 YFSETQ. Between the trimmed V and J ends, which lost 6 bases and 5 bases, there was a span of 13 bases. CDR3 length: 13 residues. For the CDR3, the DNA is TGCGCCAGCACGCTGGCACTACGAGATACGCAGTATTTT. Encoded protein: CASTLALRDTQYF.

This chain joins TRBV6-5 and TRBJ2-7, with D possibly TRBD2 on 6 matching bases. Germline values: CDR1 MNHEY, CDR2 SVGAGI. V was shortened by 7 bases and J by 2 bases, with 15 bases between the two germline ends. CDR3 length: 14 amino acids. The CDR3 protein is CASKLGGWAYEQYF. CDR3 nucleotide sequence: TGTGCCAGCAAGCTGGGAGGTTGGGCCTACGAGCAGTACTTC.

A single count supports this clonotype. A much larger clone differs by one base, so this may be a read error. This chain links TRBV7-8 with TRBJ2-2, with D possibly TRBD2 on 7 matching bases. V gave up 10 bases and J gave up 6 bases, with 21 bases separating them. The CDR3 is 15 amino acids. CDR1 SGHVS and CDR2 FQNEAQ come from the germline V gene. CDR3 bases: TGTGCCAACAGAACATGGAAGGGGGGGCCCGGGGAGCTGTTTTTT. Amino acid sequence: CANRTWKGGPGELFF.

This clonotype ranks as large. The chain couples TRBV24-1 to TRBJ2-3; D is unclear. The ends were cut back, 2 bases at V and 3 bases at J, with 5 bases in the middle. CDR3 length: 13 amino acids. Germline CDR1 reads KGHDR; CDR2 reads SFDVKD. The CDR3, as DNA: TGTGCCACCAGTGATTCCACGACAGATACGCAGTATTTT. It yields the protein CATSDSTTDTQYF.

A note on this clonotype: This may arise from a read error, as a much more abundant clone is one base away. V is TRBV4-2 and J is TRBJ2-3; 10 bases are a match to TRBD2. From germline, CDR1 is LGHNA and CDR2 YNFKEQ. This CDR3 region has 16 residues. Written as DNA, the CDR3 is TGTGCCAGCGGCCACCCTAGCGGGGGTAGCACAGATACGCAGTATTTT. Amino acids: CASGHPSGGSTDTQYF.

In this sample, this clonotype turned up a few times. A much larger clonotype is one base distant, so this may be a read error. The genes are TRBV12-3 or TRBV12-4 and TRBJ2-3; 10 positions agree with TRBD2. This CDR3 is built from 17 residues. Trimming took 5 bases from V and 4 from J; bases not matched to a gene: 12. The CDR3 region is CASSPISLAGVADTQYF. CDR3 DNA sequence: TGTGCCAGCAGTCCGATAAGCCTAGCGGGGGTGGCAGATACGCAGTATTTT.

Notes on this clonotype: At one of its ends the junction is not consistent with the germline gene, which may arise from a read error. The chain combines TRBV11-2 with TRBJ2-7; no clear D gene. The CDR3 has 13 residues. Germline CDR1 and CDR2: SGHAT and FQNNGV. The DNA of the CDR3 is TGTGCCAGCAGCTTAGACCAGTTCGGCGAGCAGCACTTC. Translated: CASSLDQFGEQHF. Using reference TRBV11-2 and TRBJ2-7 for the parts outside the CDR3, the full variable domain is EAGVAQSPRYKIIEKRQSVAFWCNPISGHATLYWYQQILGQGPKLLIQFQNNGVVDDSQLPKDRFSAERLKGVDSTLKIQPAKLEDSAVYLCASSLDQFGEQHFGPGTRLTVT.

The chain combines TRBV15 with TRBJ2-1; 8 bases fit TRBD2. V lost 5 bases, J lost 6 bases, and 9 bases stayed unmatched. This CDR3 has 15 residues. Looked up from germline, CDR1 is LNHNV and CDR2 is YYDKDF (reference sequence). Here the CDR3 reads CATSARLGTSNEQFF. The CDR3 DNA reads TGTGCCACCAGCGCACGCCTTGGGACTAGCAATGAGCAGTTCTTC.

This clonotype was detected ten times or more. The chain links TRBV14 to TRBJ2-1; D is uncertain. Germline V CDR1 and CDR2: SGHDN, FVKESK. This CDR3 is built from 15 residues. Deletions cut 0 bases from V and 8 bases from J, with 14 bases between. The CDR3 DNA reads as TGTGCCAGCAGCCAAGATCTTGGAGCTTTCGATGAGCAGTTCTTC. Protein: CASSQDLGAFDEQFF.

Details on this clonotype: A read error may produce the germline difference seen at one junction end. The chain is built from TRBV11-2 and TRBJ1-2; possibly TRBD1 for D (5 bases). CDR1 is SGHAT and CDR2 is FQNNGV in the germline V gene. The CDR3 runs to 16 residues. The CDR3 bases are TGTGCCTGCAGCCCGACCCTCTCAGACAGAGGCTATGGCTACACCTTC. Translation gives CACSPTLSDRGYGYTF.

On this clonotype: A much larger clonotype is one base distant, so this may be a read error. The J gene is TRBJ2-7, the V gene TRBV14; TRBD2 might be the D (5 bases). This CDR3 comprises 16 residues. Germline assignment: CDR1 SGHDN and CDR2 FVKESK. Trimming shortened V by 3 bases and J by 4 bases, and 19 bases separated the two germline ends. The CDR3 reads CASSQETSVSEYEQYF. The CDR3 DNA reads TGTGCCAGCAGCCAGGAAACTAGTGTGTCCGAATACGAGCAGTACTTC.

A single count supports this clonotype. The V call is TRBV12-3 or TRBV12-4, the J call TRBJ2-7; maybe TRBD2 (6 bases). The CDR3 is made up of 14 amino acids. The CDR3 DNA reads TGTGCCAACAGTTTCGGGGGATCCACCTACGAGCGGTACGTC. It codes for CANSFGGSTYERYV.

This chain joins TRBV12-3 or TRBV12-4 and TRBJ1-6, with a possible D match to TRBD1 (6 bases). The CDR3 sequence is 16 residues long. V lost 10 bases to trimming and J lost 9 bases, with 25 bases between them. The CDR3 DNA follows: TGTGCCATCAGACCCGGCAGGGGCAAGACTAGTTCACCCCTCCACTTT. Translating it yields CAIRPGRGKTSSPLHF.

Remarks on this clonotype: The germline gene is not matched at one end of the junction; a read error may be the cause. The chain uses TRBV5-1 and TRBJ2-2; 10 nucleotides line up with TRBD1. This CDR3 comprises 15 residues. CDR1 and CDR2 (germline): SGHRS, YFSETQ. The CDR3: CPSSPWDRGTGELFF. In DNA form, the CDR3 reads TGCCCCAGCAGCCCCTGGGACAGGGGCACCGGGGAGCTGTTTTTT. Full variable domain (missing parts from reference TRBV5-1 and TRBJ2-2): KAGVTQTPRYLIKTRGQQVTLSCSPISGHRSVSWYQQTPGQGLQFLFEYFSETQRNKGNFPGRFSGRQFSNSRSEMNVSTLELGDSALYLCPSSPWDRGTGELFFGEGSRLTVL.

The CDR3 nucleotides read TGTGCCAGCAGTTCCGCTCCGACAGGGCTTTTTGGAGAGACCATATATTTT. It translates to CASSSAPTGLFGETIYF. The genes are TRBV6-5 and TRBJ1-3; 7 nucleotides line up with TRBD1. Trimming took 4 bases from V and 10 from J; bases not matched to a gene: 19. Germline V gene lookup returns CDR1 MNHEY and CDR2 SVGAGI. The CDR3 has 17 residues.

Worth noting for this clonotype: Here the CDR3 omits its conserved ending phenylalanine or tryptophan, so a read error is the likely source. This rearrangement joins TRBV11-3 to TRBJ2-2; D might be TRBD2 (5 bases). V lost 9 bases and J 0 bases, leaving 11 bases between the germline ends. This CDR3 spans 14 amino acids. Germline CDR1 is SGHNT and CDR2 is YENEEA. In DNA form, the CDR3 reads TGTGCCAGTGGTGGGAGCGCGAACACCGGGGAGCTGTTTCTT. Protein: CASGGSANTGELFL.

There are many counts of this clonotype. The chain uses TRBV7-8 and TRBJ2-3; the D gene is possibly TRBD2 (9 bases). This CDR3 is built from 17 residues. Germline CDR1 and CDR2: SGHVS and FQNEAQ. Trimming pared 1 base from V and 6 bases from J, leaving 20 bases between. CDR3 in amino acids: CASSLGQGASGTDTQYF. The CDR3 coding sequence is TGTGCCAGCAGCTTAGGGCAGGGGGCTAGCGGGACGGATACGCAGTATTTT.

A word on this clonotype: An end of the junction does not agree with germline; a read error may underlie this. The CDR3 DNA reads TGCTCCAGCAGCTTACACAGGGGATGGGATCAGTTATTC. Amino acid sequence: CSSSLHRGWDQLF. The genes are TRBV11-1 and TRBJ2-1, with 7 positions matching TRBD1. This CDR3 comprises 13 residues. CDR1 and CDR2 from the germline V gene are SGHAT and FQDESV (reference sequence).

This clonotype was observed at least ten times. V and J are TRBV28 and TRBJ2-5; TRBD2 is a possible D gene (6 bases). The CDR3 is 14 amino acids. V shed 1 base and J shed 5 bases, with 11 bases lying between them. Germline loops: CDR1 MDHEN, CDR2 SYDVKM. For the CDR3, the DNA is TGTGCCAGCAGTTTATCGGATGGGAGGGAGACCCAGTACTTC. Its protein is CASSLSDGRETQYF.

In its sample, this clonotype was seen many times. The V and J genes are TRBV12-3 or TRBV12-4 and TRBJ1-2, with D perhaps matching TRBD1 (6 bases). The length of the CDR3 is 13 residues. Trimming took 3 bases from V and 8 from J, leaving 13 bases between them. In DNA form, the CDR3 reads TGTGCCAGCAGTTTTGGACAGCCTGCGGGCTACACCTTC. It is translated as CASSFGQPAGYTF.

Notes on this clonotype: Relative to the germline gene, one junction end is altered; a read error may explain this. V and J are TRBV11-3 and TRBJ2-1; 7 bases are a match to TRBD2. This CDR3 is built from 13 residues. Germline V lookup: CDR1 SGHNT, CDR2 YENEEA. The CDR3 coding sequence is TGTGCCAGCAGCTTAGGAAGCGGGAATGAGGAGTTCTTC. Its translation: CASSLGSGNEEFF.

The V call is TRBV4-1, the J call TRBJ2-7; 7 nucleotides agree with TRBD2. The CDR3 runs to 16 residues. Unmatched junction bases numbered 9, after V lost 2 bases and J lost 2 bases. Germline values: CDR1 MGHRA, CDR2 YSYEKL. As DNA, the CDR3 is TGCGCCAGCAGCCAAAACTCGTCGGCGGGAGCCTACGAGCAGTACTTC. It codes for CASSQNSSAGAYEQYF.

In the case of this clonotype: One base away lies a much larger clone, so this may be a sequencing read error. This rearrangement joins TRBV5-1 to TRBJ2-3; D is undetermined. Trimming removed 2 bases from V and 5 bases from J, with 3 bases in between. CDR1 and CDR2 (germline): SGHRS, YFSETQ. The CDR3 totals 11 residues. The CDR3 reads CASSLRDTQYF. Written as DNA, the CDR3 is TGCGCCAGCAGCTTAAGAGATACGCAGTATTTT.

This clonotype appeared many times. The chain combines TRBV4-1 with TRBJ2-1, with D maybe TRBD2 (6 bases). CDR1 MGHRA and CDR2 YSYEKL come from the germline V gene. Trimming pared 4 bases from V and 5 bases from J, leaving 24 bases between. This CDR3 contains 18 residues. The CDR3 sequence: CASSRLSPRLGQHNEQFF. CDR3 DNA: TGCGCCAGCAGCCGTCTAAGCCCTCGACTAGGGCAACACAATGAGCAGTTCTTC.

Regarding this clonotype: A much more abundant neighbour one base away suggests this may be a read error. Here the CDR3 DNA reads TGTACCAGCAGTTTGGCAGGGGGAAAATCGTCGGATACGCAGTATTTT. This sequence encodes CTSSLAGGKSSDTQYF. The chain employs TRBV28 and TRBJ2-3; TRBD1 matches 7 bases. CDR3 length equals 16 residues. Germline V gene sequence: CDR1 MDHEN, CDR2 SYDVKM.